The sequence of this T cell receptor beta chain was determined in a study of CD4+ T cells in melanoma. The study, taken as a whole, reports: Diverse differentiation states were reported for melanoma neoantigen-specific CD4+ T cells. A reported correlation linked neoantigen-specific CD4+ T cells to CD8+, macrophage and B cell function.

CDR1 is SGHAT and CDR2 is FQDESV in the germline V gene (reference sequence). V shed 4 bases, J shed 5 bases, and the junction held 7 bases outside the gene matches. CDR3 length equals 15 residues. TCRdb's table, derived via immunoSEQ multiplex PCR, lists solely in-frame clones and lacks some. The sample has more than 7,000 clones; around 71% are singletons. Comment on this clone: No antigen is known for it.

V gene TRBV11-1 combines with J gene TRBJ2-5; TRBD1 aligns across 10 bases. The receptor was derived from a human donor with melanoma. The sample taken for sequencing was cells from a culture (not recorded whether cultured in vitro). The CDR3 DNA follows: TGTGCCAGCAGCTGGCGACAGGGGGCCCGGGAGACCCAGTACTTC. This codes for CASSWRQGARETQYF. Based on the CDR3 plus reference TRBV11-1 and TRBJ2-5, the full variable domain is EAEVAQSPRYKITEKSQAVAFWCDPISGHATLYWYRQILGQGPELLVQFQDESVVDDSQLPKDRFSAERLKGVDSTLKIQPAELGDSAMYLCASSWRQGARETQYFGPGTRLLVL.